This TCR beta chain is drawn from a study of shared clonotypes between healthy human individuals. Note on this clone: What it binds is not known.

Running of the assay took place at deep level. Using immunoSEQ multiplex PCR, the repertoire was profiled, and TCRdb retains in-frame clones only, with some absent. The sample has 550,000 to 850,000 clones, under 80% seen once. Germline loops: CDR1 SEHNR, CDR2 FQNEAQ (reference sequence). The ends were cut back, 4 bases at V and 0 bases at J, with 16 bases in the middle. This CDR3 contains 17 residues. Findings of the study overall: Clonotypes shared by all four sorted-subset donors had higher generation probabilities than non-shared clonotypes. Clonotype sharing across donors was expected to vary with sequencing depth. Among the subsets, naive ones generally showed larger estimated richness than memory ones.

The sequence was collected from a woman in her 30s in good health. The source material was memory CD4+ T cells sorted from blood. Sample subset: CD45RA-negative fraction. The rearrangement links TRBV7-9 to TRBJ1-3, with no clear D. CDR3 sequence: CASSSRGRTDSGNTIYF. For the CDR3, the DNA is TGTGCCAGCAGCTCCAGAGGACGTACAGACTCTGGAAACACCATATATTTT.